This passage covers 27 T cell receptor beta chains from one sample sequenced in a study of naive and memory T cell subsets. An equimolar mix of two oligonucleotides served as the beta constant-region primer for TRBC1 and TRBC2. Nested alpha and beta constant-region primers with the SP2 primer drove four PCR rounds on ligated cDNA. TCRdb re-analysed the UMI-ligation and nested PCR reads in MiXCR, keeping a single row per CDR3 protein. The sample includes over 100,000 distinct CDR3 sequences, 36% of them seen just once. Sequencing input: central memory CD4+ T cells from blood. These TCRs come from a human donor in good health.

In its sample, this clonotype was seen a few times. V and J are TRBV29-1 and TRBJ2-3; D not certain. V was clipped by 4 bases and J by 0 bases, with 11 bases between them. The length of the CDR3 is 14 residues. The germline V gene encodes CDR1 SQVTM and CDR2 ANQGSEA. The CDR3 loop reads CSVVHSTSTDTQYF. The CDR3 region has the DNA TGCAGCGTTGTCCACTCAACTAGCACAGATACGCAGTATTTT.

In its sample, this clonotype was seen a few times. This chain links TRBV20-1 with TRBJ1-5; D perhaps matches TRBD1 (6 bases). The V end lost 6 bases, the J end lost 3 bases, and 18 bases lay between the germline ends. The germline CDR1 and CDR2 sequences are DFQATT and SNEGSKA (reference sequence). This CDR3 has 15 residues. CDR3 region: CSAPRGGQTNQPQHF. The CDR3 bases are TGCAGTGCCCCACGAGGAGGACAGACCAATCAGCCCCAGCATTTT.

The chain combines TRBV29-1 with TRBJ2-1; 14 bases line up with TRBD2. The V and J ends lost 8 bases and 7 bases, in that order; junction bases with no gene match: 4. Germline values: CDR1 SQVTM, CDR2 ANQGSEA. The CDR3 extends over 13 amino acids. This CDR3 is CSSRLAGGNEQFF. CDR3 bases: TGCAGCTCCCGACTAGCGGGGGGGAATGAGCAGTTCTTC.

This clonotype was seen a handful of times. The DNA of the CDR3 is TGTGCCAGCAGTTCTAGCGGGAGGGCCCAGGGAGAGACCCAGTACTTC. Amino acid sequence: CASSSSGRAQGETQYF. This chain uses TRBV28 with TRBJ2-5, with TRBD2 matching 12 bases. Germline V gives CDR1 MDHEN, CDR2 SYDVKM. V shed 4 bases and J 4 bases; nucleotides not matched to a gene: 7. This CDR3 is 16 amino acids long.

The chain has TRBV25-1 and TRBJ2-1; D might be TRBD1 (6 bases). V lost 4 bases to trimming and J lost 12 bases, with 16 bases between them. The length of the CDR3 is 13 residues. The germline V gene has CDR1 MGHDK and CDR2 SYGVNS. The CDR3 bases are TGTGCCAGCAGTGGGTACAGGGAATTAAGGCAGTTCTTC. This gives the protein CASSGYRELRQFF.

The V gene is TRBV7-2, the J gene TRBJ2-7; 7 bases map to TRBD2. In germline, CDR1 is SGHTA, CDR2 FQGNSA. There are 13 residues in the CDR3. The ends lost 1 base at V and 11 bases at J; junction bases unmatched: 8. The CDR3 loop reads CASSLGREAEKYF. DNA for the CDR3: TGTGCCAGCAGCTTAGGTCGGGAGGCAGAAAAGTACTTC.

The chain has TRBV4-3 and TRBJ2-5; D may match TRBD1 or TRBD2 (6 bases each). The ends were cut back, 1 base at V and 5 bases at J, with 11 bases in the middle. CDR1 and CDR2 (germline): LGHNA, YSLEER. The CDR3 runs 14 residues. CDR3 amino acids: CASSQGGGRETQYF. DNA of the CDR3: TGCGCCAGCAGCCAAGGTGGGGGGCGGGAGACCCAGTACTTC.

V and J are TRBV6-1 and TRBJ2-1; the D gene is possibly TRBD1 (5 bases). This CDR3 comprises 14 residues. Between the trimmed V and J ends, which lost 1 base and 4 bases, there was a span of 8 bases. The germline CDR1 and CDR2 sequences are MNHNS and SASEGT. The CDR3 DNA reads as TGTGCCAGCAGTGAAGGGGGCAGATACAATGAGCAGTTCTTC. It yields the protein CASSEGGRYNEQFF.

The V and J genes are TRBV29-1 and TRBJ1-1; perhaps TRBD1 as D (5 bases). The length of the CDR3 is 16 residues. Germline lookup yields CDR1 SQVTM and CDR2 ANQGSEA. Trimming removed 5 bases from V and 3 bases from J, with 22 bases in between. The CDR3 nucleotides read TGCAGCGTTTTAGGGTCAGGGTTCATTATGGACACTGAAGCTTTCTTT. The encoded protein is CSVLGSGFIMDTEAFF.

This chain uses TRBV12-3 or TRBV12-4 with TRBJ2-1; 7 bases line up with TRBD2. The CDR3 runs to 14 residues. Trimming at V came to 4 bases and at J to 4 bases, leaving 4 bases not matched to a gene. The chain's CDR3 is CASSSGLGYNEQFF. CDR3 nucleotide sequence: TGTGCCAGCAGTTCCGGACTAGGGTACAATGAGCAGTTCTTC.

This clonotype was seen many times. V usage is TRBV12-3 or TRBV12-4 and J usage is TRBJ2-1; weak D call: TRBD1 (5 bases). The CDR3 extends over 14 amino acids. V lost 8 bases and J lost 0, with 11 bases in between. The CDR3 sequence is CASQGLSSYNEQFF. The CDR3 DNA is TGTGCCAGCCAGGGCCTCAGCTCCTACAATGAGCAGTTCTTC.

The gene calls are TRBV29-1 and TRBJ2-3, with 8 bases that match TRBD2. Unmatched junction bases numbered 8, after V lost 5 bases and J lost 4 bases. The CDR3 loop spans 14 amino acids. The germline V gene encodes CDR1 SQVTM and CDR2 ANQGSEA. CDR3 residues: CSVPGRAGADTQYF. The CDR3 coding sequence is TGCAGCGTTCCCGGGAGGGCCGGCGCAGATACGCAGTATTTT.

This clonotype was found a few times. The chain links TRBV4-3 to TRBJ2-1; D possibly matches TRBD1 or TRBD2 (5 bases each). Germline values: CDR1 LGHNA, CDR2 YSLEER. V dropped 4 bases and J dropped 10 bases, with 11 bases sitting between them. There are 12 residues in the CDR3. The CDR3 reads CASSRARGEQFF. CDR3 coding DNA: TGCGCCAGCAGCCGGGCTCGGGGCGAGCAGTTCTTC.

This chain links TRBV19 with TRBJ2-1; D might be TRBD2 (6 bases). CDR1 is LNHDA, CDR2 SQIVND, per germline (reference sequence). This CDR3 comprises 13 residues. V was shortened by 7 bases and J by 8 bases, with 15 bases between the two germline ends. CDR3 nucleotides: TGTGCCAGTACCAAATCCGGGACTGATGAGCAGTTCTTC. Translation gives CASTKSGTDEQFF.

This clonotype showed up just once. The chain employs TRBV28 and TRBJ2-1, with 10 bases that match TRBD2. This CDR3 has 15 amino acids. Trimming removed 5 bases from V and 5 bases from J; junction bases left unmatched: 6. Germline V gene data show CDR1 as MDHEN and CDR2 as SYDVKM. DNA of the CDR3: TGTGCCAGCAGTGTAGCGGGGGGATTGCACAATGAGCAGTTCTTC. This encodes CASSVAGGLHNEQFF. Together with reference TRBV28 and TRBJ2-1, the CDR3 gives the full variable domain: DVKVTQSSRYLVKRTGEKVFLECVQDMDHENMFWYRQDPGLGLRLIYFSYDVKMKEKGDIPEGYSVSREKKERFSLILESASTNQTSMYLCASSVAGGLHNEQFFGPGTRLTVL.

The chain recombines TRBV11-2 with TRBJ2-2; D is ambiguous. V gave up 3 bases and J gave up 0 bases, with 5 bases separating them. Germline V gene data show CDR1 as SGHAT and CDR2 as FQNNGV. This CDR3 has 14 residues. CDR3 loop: CASSFLTNTGELFF. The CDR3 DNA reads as TGTGCCAGCAGCTTTCTTACGAACACCGGGGAGCTGTTTTTT. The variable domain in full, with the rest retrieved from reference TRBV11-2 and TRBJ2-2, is EAGVAQSPRYKIIEKRQSVAFWCNPISGHATLYWYQQILGQGPKLLIQFQNNGVVDDSQLPKDRFSAERLKGVDSTLKIQPAKLEDSAVYLCASSFLTNTGELFFGEGSRLTVL.

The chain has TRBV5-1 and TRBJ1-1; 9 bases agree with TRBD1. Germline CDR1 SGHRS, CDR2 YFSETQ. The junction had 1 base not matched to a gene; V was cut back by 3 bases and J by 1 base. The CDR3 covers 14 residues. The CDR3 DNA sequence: TGCGCCAGCAGCTCGGGACAGGGGAACACTGAAGCTTTCTTT. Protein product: CASSSGQGNTEAFF.

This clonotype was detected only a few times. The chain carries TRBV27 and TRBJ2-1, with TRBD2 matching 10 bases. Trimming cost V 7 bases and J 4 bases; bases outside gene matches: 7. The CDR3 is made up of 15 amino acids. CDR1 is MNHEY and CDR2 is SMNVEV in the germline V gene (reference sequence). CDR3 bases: TGTGCCAGCACCCCTACGACTAGCGGGTACAATGAGCAGTTCTTC. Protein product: CASTPTTSGYNEQFF.

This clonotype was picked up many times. The CDR3 here is CSVVHSNTEAFF. CDR3 bases: TGCAGCGTTGTCCACTCGAACACTGAAGCTTTCTTT. The V gene is TRBV29-1, the J gene TRBJ1-1; D gene unclear. Per germline, CDR1 SQVTM and CDR2 ANQGSEA. This CDR3 comprises 12 residues. The ends were cut back, 4 bases at V and 1 base at J, with 7 bases in the middle.

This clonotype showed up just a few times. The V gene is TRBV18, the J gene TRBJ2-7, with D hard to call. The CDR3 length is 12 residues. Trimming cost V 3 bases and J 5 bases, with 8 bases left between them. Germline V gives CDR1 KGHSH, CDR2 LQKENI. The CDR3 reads CASSPGRDEQYF. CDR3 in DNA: TGTGCCAGCTCACCGGGCAGAGACGAGCAGTACTTC.

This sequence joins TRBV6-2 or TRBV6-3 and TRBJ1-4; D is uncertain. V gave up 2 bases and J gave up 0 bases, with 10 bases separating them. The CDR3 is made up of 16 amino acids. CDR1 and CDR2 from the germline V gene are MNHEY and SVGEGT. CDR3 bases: TGTGCCAGCAGTTACGCGAGAATCGCAACTAATGAAAAACTGTTTTTT. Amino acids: CASSYARIATNEKLFF.

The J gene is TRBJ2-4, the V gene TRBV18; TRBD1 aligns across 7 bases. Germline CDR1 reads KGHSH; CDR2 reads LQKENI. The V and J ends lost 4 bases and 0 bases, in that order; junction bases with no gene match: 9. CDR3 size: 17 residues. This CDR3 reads CASSQIRDSAAKNIQYF. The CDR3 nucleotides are TGTGCCAGCTCACAAATCCGGGACAGCGCAGCCAAAAACATTCAGTACTTC.

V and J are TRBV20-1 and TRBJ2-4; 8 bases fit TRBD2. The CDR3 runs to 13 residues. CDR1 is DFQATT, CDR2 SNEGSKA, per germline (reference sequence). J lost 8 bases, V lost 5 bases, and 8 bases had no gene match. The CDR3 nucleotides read TGCAGTGCTTTAAGCGGGAGATCCGACATTCAGTACTTC. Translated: CSALSGRSDIQYF.

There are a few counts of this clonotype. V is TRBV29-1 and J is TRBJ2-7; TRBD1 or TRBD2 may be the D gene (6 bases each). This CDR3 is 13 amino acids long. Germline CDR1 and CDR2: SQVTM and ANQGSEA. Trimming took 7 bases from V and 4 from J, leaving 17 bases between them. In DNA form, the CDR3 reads TGCAGCGGTTCACAGGGTCGGGGGTACGAGCAGTACTTC. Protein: CSGSQGRGYEQYF.

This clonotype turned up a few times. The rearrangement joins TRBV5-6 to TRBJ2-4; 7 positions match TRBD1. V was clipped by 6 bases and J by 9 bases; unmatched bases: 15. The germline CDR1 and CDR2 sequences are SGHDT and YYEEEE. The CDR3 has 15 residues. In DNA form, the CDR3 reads TGTGCCAGCACCACCTTCTACAGGGGCAGAAGCATTCAGTACTTC. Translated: CASTTFYRGRSIQYF.

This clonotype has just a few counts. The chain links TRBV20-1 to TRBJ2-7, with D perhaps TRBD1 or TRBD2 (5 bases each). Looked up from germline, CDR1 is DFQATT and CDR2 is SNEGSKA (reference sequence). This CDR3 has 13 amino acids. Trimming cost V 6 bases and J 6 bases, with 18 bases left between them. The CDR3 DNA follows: TGCAGTGCCCGCCGGGACCAAGGTAGCGAGCAGTACTTC. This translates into CSARRDQGSEQYF.

The CDR3, as DNA: TGCGCCAGCAAATGGAAGTCGGGGGCCGATCAGCCCCAGCATTTT. Amino acids: CASKWKSGADQPQHF. The V call is TRBV5-1, the J call TRBJ1-5, with D possibly TRBD1 on 6 matching bases. There are 15 residues in the CDR3. Germline loops: CDR1 SGHRS, CDR2 YFSETQ. The V and J ends lost 6 bases and 5 bases respectively, with 18 bases between them.